A selection of T cell receptor beta chains follows, all from one sample in a study of blood T cells in healthy people across ages. MiXCR, applied by TCRdb to the 5' RACE reads, yields one record per CDR3 protein. This repertoire shows roughly 1.7 million distinct CDR3 sequences, approximately 32% found once; its top ten account for around 10%. The sequenced sample consisted of blood. These receptors all come from a woman aged 25 to 39 in good health. CDR3s include the opening cysteine and the closing phenylalanine or tryptophan. Each record gives: clone size, D gene, J gene, V gene, CDR3 protein, CDR3 DNA. The D gene is left open where the match is weak. Not every row has a clone size; where given, it reads once, few, many or a size class.

few | - | TRBJ2-7 | TRBV6-5 | CASSYSAVPYEQYF | TGTGCCAGCAGTTACTCGGCAGTCCCCTACGAGCAGTACTTC
- | TRBD2 | TRBJ2-2 | TRBV4-1 | CASSQERTSGRGSTGELCF | TGCGCCAGCAGCCAGGAAAGGACTAGCGGGAGAGGTAGCACCGGGGAGCTGTGTTTT
- | TRBD1 | TRBJ1-4 | TRBV20-1 | CSASQTGGREKLFF | TGCAGTGCTAGCCAGACAGGGGGGCGTGAAAAACTGTTTTTT
once | - | TRBJ2-3 | TRBV4-1 | CASSPSGADSRVGQYF | TGCGCCAGCAGCCCCTCAGGGGCCGATAGCAGAGTGGGCCAGTATTTT
- | - | TRBJ2-5 | TRBV5-1 | CASSPGQVKETQYF | TGCGCCAGCAGCCCGGGACAAGTAAAAGAGACCCAGTACTTC
- | - | TRBJ1-2 | TRBV27 | CASSYRQSNYGYTF | TGTGCCAGCAGTTACCGACAGAGTAACTATGGCTACACCTTC
few | - | TRBJ2-7 | TRBV20-1 | CSYPNGYEQYF | TGCAGTTACCCCAACGGCTACGAGCAGTACTTC
- | - | TRBJ1-4 | TRBV11-2 | CASSPWGSEEKLFF | TGTGCCAGCAGCCCTTGGGGTTCGGAGGAAAAACTGTTTTTT
- | - | TRBJ2-4 | TRBV2 | CASRKTQGQFKNIQYF | TGTGCCAGCAGAAAGACACAAGGACAGTTCAAAAACATTCAGTACTTC
- | TRBD1 | TRBJ1-1 | TRBV20-1 | CSARDRQGRTRAFF | TGCAGTGCTAGAGATAGACAGGGGCGGACTAGAGCTTTCTTT
- | - | TRBJ2-5 | TRBV3-1 | CASSQDFETPARETQYF | TGTGCCAGCAGCCAAGATTTTGAGACTCCAGCGCGAGAGACCCAGTACTTC